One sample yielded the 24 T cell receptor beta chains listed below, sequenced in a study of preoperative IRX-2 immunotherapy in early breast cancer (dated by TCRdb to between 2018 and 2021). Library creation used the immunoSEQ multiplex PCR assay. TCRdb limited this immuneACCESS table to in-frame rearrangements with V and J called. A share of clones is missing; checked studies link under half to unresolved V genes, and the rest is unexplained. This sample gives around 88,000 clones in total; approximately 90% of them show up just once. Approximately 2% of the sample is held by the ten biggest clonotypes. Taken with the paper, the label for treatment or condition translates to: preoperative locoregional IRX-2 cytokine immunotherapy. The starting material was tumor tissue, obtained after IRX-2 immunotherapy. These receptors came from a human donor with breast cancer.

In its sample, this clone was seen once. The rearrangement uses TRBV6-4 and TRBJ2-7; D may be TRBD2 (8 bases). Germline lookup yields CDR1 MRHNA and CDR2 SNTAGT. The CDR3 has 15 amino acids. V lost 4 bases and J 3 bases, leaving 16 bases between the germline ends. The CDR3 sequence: CASSATGGDSYEQYF. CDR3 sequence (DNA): TGTGCCAGCAGTGCCACGGGGGGGGACAGCTACGAGCAGTACTTC.

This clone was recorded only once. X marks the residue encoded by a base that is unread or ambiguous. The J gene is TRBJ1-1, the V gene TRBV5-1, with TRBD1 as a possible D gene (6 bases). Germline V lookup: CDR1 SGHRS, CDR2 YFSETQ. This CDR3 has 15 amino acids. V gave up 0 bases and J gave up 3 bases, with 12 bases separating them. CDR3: CASSLVXGQDTEAFF. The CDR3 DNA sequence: TGCGCCAGCAGCTTGGTCRGGGGGCAAGACACTGAAGCTTTCTTT.

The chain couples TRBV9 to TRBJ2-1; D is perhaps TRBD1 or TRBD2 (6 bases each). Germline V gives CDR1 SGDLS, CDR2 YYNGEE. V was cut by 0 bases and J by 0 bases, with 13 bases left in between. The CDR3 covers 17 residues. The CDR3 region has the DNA TGTGCCAGCAGCGTAGAATTGGAGGGGGACTCCTACAATGAGCAGTTCTTC. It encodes CASSVELEGDSYNEQFF.

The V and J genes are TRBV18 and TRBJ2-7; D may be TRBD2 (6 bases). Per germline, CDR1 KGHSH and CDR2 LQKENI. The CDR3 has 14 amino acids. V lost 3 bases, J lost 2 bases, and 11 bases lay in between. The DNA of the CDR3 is TGTGCCAGCTCACCCCCGAGACTAGCCTACGAGCAGTACTTC. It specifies CASSPPRLAYEQYF.

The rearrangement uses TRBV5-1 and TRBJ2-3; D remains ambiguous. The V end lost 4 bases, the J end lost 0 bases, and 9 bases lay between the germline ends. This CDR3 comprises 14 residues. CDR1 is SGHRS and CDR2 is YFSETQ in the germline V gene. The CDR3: CASSPGWSTDTQYF. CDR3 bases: TGCGCCAGCAGCCCCGGTTGGAGCACAGATACGCAGTATTTT.

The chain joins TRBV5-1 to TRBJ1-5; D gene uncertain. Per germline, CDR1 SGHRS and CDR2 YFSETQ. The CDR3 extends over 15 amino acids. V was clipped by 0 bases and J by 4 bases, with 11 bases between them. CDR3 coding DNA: TGCGCCAGCAGCTTGGTACCGGACGGAAATCAGCCCCAGCATTTT. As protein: CASSLVPDGNQPQHF.

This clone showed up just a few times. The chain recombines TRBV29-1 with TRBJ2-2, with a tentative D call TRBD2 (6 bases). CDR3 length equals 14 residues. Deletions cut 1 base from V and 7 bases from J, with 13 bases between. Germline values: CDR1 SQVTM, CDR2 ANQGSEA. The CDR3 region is CSVEGLTSFGELFF. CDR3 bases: TGCAGCGTTGAAGGGTTGACTAGTTTCGGGGAGCTGTTTTTT.

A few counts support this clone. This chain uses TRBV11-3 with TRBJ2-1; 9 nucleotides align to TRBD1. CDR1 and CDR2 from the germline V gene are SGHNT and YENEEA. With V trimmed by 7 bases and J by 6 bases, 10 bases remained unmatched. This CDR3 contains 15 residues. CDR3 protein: CASIRRGTGFNEQFF. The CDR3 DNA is TGTGCCAGCATCCGTCGAGGGACAGGGTTCAATGAGCAGTTCTTC.

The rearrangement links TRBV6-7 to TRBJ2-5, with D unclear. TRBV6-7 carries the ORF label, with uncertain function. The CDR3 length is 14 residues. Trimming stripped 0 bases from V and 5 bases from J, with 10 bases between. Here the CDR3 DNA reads TGTGCCAGCAGTTACTCGAATCTAGGCGAGACCCAGTACTTC. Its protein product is CASSYSNLGETQYF.

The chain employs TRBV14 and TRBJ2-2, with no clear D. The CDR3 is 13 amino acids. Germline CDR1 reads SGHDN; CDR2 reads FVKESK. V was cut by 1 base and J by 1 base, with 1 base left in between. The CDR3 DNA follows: TGTGCCAGCAGCCAAGTGAACACCGGGGAGCTGTTTTTT. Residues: CASSQVNTGELFF.

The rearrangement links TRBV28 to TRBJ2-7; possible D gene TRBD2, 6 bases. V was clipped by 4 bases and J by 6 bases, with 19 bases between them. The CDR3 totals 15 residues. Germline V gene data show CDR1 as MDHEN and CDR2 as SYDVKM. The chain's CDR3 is CASSWSGGTRPEQYF. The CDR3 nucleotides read TGTGCCAGCAGTTGGAGTGGCGGGACCCGCCCCGAGCAGTACTTC.

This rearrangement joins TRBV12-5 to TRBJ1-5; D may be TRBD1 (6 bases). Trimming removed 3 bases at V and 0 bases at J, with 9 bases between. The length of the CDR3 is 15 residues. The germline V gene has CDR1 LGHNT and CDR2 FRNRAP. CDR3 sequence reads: CASGFWTASNQPQHF. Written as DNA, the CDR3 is TGTGCTAGTGGTTTCTGGACAGCTAGCAATCAGCCCCAGCATTTT.

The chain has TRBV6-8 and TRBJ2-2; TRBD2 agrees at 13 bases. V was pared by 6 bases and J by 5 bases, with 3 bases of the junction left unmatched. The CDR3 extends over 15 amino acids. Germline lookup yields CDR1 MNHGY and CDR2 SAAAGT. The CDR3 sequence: CASSSGLAGTGELFF. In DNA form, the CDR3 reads TGTGCCAGCAGCTCGGGACTAGCGGGAACCGGGGAGCTGTTTTTT.

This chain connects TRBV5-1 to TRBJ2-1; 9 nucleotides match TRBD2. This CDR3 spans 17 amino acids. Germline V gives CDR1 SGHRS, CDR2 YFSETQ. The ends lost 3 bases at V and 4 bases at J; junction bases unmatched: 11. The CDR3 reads CASSSTPGGGAYNEQFF. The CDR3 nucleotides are TGCGCCAGCAGCTCGACCCCGGGCGGGGGGGCTTACAATGAGCAGTTCTTC.

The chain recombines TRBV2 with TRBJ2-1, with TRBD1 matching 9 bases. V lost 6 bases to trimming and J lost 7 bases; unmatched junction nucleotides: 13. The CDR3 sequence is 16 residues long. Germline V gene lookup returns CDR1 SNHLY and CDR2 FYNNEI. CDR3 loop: CASRHRGLSVGNEQFF. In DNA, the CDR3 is TGTGCCAGCAGGCACAGGGGGCTTTCGGTCGGGAATGAGCAGTTCTTC.

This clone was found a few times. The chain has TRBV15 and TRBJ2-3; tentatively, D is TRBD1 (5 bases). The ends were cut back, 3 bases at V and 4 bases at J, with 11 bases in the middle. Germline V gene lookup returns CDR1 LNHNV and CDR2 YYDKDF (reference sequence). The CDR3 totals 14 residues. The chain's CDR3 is CATSSRDEADTQYF. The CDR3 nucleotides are TGTGCCACCAGCAGCAGGGATGAGGCAGATACGCAGTATTTT.

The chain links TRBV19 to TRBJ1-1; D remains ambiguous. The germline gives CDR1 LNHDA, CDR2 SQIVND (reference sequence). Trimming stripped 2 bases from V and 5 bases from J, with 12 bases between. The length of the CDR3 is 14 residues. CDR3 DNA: TGTGCCAGTAGTATACTTGGGAGGGAAACTGAAGCTTTCTTT. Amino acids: CASSILGRETEAFF.

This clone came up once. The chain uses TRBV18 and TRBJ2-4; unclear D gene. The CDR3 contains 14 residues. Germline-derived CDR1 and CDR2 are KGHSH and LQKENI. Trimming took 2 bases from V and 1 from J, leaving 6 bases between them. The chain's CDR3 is CASSPSQAKNIQYF. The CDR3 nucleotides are TGTGCCAGCTCACCATCGCAGGCCAAAAACATTCAGTACTTC.

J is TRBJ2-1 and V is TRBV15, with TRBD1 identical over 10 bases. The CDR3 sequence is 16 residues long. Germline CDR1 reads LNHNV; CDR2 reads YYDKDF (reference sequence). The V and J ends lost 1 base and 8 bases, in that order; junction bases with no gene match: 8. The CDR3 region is CATSRGGGTGVHEQFF. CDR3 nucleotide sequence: TGTGCCACCAGCAGAGGCGGGGGGACAGGGGTTCATGAGCAGTTCTTC.

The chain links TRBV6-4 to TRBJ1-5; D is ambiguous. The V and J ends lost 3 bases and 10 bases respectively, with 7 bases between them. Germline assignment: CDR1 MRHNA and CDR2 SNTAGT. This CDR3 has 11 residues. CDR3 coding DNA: TGTGCCAGCAGTGAAGCGAGTCCCCAGCATTTT. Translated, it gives CASSEASPQHF.

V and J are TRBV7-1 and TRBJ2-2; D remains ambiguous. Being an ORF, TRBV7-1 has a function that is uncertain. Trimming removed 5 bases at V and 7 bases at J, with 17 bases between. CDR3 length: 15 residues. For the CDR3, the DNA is TGTGCCAGCAGCCCGGTGGCAGATGGTGGCGGGGAGCTGTTTTTT. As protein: CASSPVADGGGELFF.

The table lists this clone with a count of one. The CDR3, as DNA: TGTGCCAGTAGAGATATAAACCCTAACTATGGCTACACCTTC. Protein sequence: CASRDINPNYGYTF. The chain carries TRBV19 and TRBJ1-2; D is undetermined. V was clipped by 6 bases and J by 0 bases, with 11 bases between them. The CDR3 is 14 amino acids. The V gene's germline CDR1 is LNHDA and CDR2 SQIVND (reference sequence).

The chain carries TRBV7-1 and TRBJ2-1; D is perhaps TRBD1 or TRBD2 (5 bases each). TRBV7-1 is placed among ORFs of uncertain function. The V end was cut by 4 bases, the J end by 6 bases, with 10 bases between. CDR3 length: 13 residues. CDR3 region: CASSLAQGNEQFF. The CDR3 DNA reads TGTGCCAGCAGCTTAGCGCAGGGCAATGAGCAGTTCTTC.

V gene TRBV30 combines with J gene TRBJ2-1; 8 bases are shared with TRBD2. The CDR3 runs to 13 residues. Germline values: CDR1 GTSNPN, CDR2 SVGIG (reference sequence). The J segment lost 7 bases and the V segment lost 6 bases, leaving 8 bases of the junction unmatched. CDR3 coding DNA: TGTGCCTGCCGGCGGGAGGCGGGGAATGAGCAGTTCTTC. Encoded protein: CACRREAGNEQFF.